Listed below are T cell receptor beta chains from one sample, sequenced in a study of OX40 agonist ivuxolimab in advanced cancers. The table came from immunoSEQ multiplex PCR; TCRdb's copy has only in-frame clones and leaves some out. The sample carries about 74,000 clones, 84% recorded once. Source: CD4+ or CD8+ T cells sorted from blood, taken in a trial of the OX40 agonist ivuxolimab. These receptors came from an adult with an advanced solid tumor such as melanoma, head and neck, liver or kidney cancer. CDR3s include the opening cysteine and the closing phenylalanine or tryptophan. Each record gives: J gene, CDR3 length, V gene, CDR3 protein.

j_call: TRBJ2-1
cdr3_length: 15
v_call: TRBV27
cdr3_aa: CASSAITSGGNEQFF

j_call: TRBJ2-3
cdr3_length: 13
v_call: TRBV7-6
cdr3_aa: CASSLGPLATQYF

j_call: TRBJ2-1
cdr3_length: 11
v_call: TRBV7-9
cdr3_aa: CASSLEWEQFF

j_call: TRBJ2-5
cdr3_length: 11
v_call: TRBV27
cdr3_aa: CASSQQETQYF

j_call: TRBJ1-2
cdr3_length: 13
v_call: TRBV19
cdr3_aa: CASSSQGGYGYTF

j_call: TRBJ2-2
cdr3_length: 12
v_call: TRBV2
cdr3_aa: CASRKGSGELFF

j_call: TRBJ2-3
cdr3_length: 17
v_call: TRBV5-1
cdr3_aa: CASSLLTSGTTTDTQYF

j_call: TRBJ1-3
cdr3_length: 15
v_call: TRBV2
cdr3_aa: CASFLTGSSGNTIYF

j_call: TRBJ2-1
cdr3_length: 15
v_call: TRBV7-2
cdr3_aa: CAGQISGGLHNEQFF

j_call: TRBJ2-7
cdr3_length: 15
v_call: TRBV27
cdr3_aa: CASSLLNDRGREQYF

j_call: TRBJ1-3
cdr3_length: 14
v_call: TRBV6-5
cdr3_aa: CASHADAGGNTIYF

j_call: TRBJ2-1
cdr3_length: 16
v_call: TRBV18
cdr3_aa: CASSPTLAGGQNEQFF

j_call: TRBJ2-2
cdr3_length: 16
v_call: TRBV7-9
cdr3_aa: CASSLHWAEGTGELFF

j_call: TRBJ1-3
cdr3_length: 13
v_call: TRBV7-9
cdr3_aa: CASSRTPENTIYF

j_call: TRBJ2-1
cdr3_length: 13
v_call: TRBV5-4
cdr3_aa: CASSPTRNNEQFF